A selection of T cell receptor beta chains follows, all from one sample in a study of CD8+CD57+ T cells in acquired aplastic anemia. TCRdb independently ran MiXCR on the reads; one entry per CDR3 protein. The sample consists of over 150,000 distinct CDR3 sequences, about two thirds of them appearing once. Sequenced material: sorted CD4+, CD8+, or CD8+CD57+ T cells (not recorded which) from PBMCs. The receptors derive from a human donor with aplastic anemia. Each CDR3 is given with its conserved first and last residue. The order of the fields is D gene, J gene, V gene, clone size, CDR3 protein, CDR3 DNA. The D gene is left open where the match is weak. Only part of the rows carry a size: once, few, many, or a class if the clone is expanded.

d_call: .
j_call: TRBJ2-2
v_call: TRBV27
clone_size: .
cdr3_aa: CASSLSRGLFF
cdr3_nt: TGTGCCAGCAGTTTATCGAGGGGGCTGTTTTTT

d_call: TRBD2
j_call: TRBJ2-7
v_call: TRBV12-3/TRBV12-4
clone_size: .
cdr3_aa: CASSFGTSDFEQYF
cdr3_nt: TGTGCCAGCAGTTTTGGGACTAGCGACTTCGAGCAGTACTTC

d_call: TRBD2
j_call: TRBJ2-7
v_call: TRBV7-8
clone_size: .
cdr3_aa: CASSIEASGGNPYEQYF
cdr3_nt: TGTGCCAGCAGTATAGAGGCTAGCGGGGGGAACCCCTACGAGCAGTACTTC

d_call: .
j_call: TRBJ1-1
v_call: TRBV7-2
clone_size: .
cdr3_aa: CASSLDGLNTEAFF
cdr3_nt: TGTGCCAGCAGCTTAGACGGTTTGAACACTGAAGCTTTCTTT

d_call: .
j_call: TRBJ1-6
v_call: TRBV15
clone_size: .
cdr3_aa: CATSREAVYNSPLHF
cdr3_nt: TGTGCCACCAGCAGAGAGGCAGTCTATAATTCACCCCTCCACTTT

d_call: TRBD1
j_call: TRBJ1-1
v_call: TRBV2
clone_size: .
cdr3_aa: CASSETGMGINTEAFF
cdr3_nt: TGTGCCAGCAGTGAGACAGGGATGGGGATAAACACCGAAGCTTTCTTT

d_call: TRBD1
j_call: TRBJ2-1
v_call: TRBV20-1
clone_size: .
cdr3_aa: CSARGTGINEQFF
cdr3_nt: TGCAGTGCTAGGGGGACAGGGATCAATGAGCAGTTCTTC

d_call: .
j_call: TRBJ2-3
v_call: TRBV24-1
clone_size: .
cdr3_aa: CATSAVDTDTQYF
cdr3_nt: TGTGCCACCAGTGCGGTGGATACAGATACGCAGTATTTT

d_call: .
j_call: TRBJ1-2
v_call: TRBV10-3
clone_size: .
cdr3_aa: CAISPISRYGYTF
cdr3_nt: TGTGCCATCAGCCCGATCTCGCGGTATGGCTACACCTTC

d_call: .
j_call: TRBJ2-7
v_call: TRBV15
clone_size: .
cdr3_aa: CATSRDSRPGTYEQYF
cdr3_nt: TGTGCCACCAGCAGAGATTCTAGACCGGGAACCTACGAGCAGTACTTC

d_call: TRBD1
j_call: TRBJ1-4
v_call: TRBV10-3
clone_size: .
cdr3_aa: CAIGEQGADEKLFF
cdr3_nt: TGTGCCATAGGAGAACAGGGGGCAGATGAAAAACTGTTTTTT

d_call: .
j_call: TRBJ2-7
v_call: TRBV7-6
clone_size: .
cdr3_aa: CASSFGTQGYEQYF
cdr3_nt: TGTGCCAGCAGTTTTGGGACGCAGGGTTACGAGCAGTACTTC

d_call: .
j_call: TRBJ2-2
v_call: TRBV9
clone_size: .
cdr3_aa: CASSLSGVQDGELFF
cdr3_nt: TGTGCCAGCAGCCTCTCGGGCGTCCAAGACGGGGAGCTGTTTTTT

d_call: .
j_call: TRBJ1-2
v_call: TRBV20-1
clone_size: few
cdr3_aa: CSARAPTYRYTF
cdr3_nt: TGCAGTGCTAGAGCCCCGACCTATCGCTACACCTTC

d_call: TRBD1
j_call: TRBJ1-3
v_call: TRBV10-3
clone_size: few
cdr3_aa: CAIRGTGKNTIYF
cdr3_nt: TGTGCCATCAGGGGGACAGGGAAGAACACCATATATTTT

d_call: .
j_call: TRBJ2-2
v_call: TRBV7-9
clone_size: once
cdr3_aa: CAGWGDAFHTGELFF
cdr3_nt: TGTGCCGGCTGGGGGGATGCCTTCCACACCGGGGAGCTGTTTTTT

d_call: TRBD1
j_call: TRBJ1-2
v_call: TRBV19
clone_size: .
cdr3_aa: CASSNGQGIDYGYTF
cdr3_nt: TGTGCCAGTAGTAACGGACAGGGAATCGACTATGGCTACACCTTC

d_call: .
j_call: TRBJ2-3
v_call: TRBV6-1
clone_size: many
cdr3_aa: CASLGADHTDTQYF
cdr3_nt: TGTGCCAGCTTAGGGGCAGACCACACAGATACGCAGTATTTT

d_call: .
j_call: TRBJ2-5
v_call: TRBV12-3/TRBV12-4
clone_size: .
cdr3_aa: CASSPPRRGQETQYF
cdr3_nt: TGTGCCAGCAGTCCCCCTAGGAGGGGTCAAGAGACCCAGTACTTC

d_call: TRBD1
j_call: TRBJ1-6
v_call: TRBV7-9
clone_size: once
cdr3_aa: CASSRSGGASPLHF
cdr3_nt: TGTGCCAGCAGCCGCTCAGGGGGCGCTTCACCCCTCCACTTT

d_call: .
j_call: TRBJ1-2
v_call: TRBV20-1
clone_size: .
cdr3_aa: CSARDAGRNGYTF
cdr3_nt: TGCAGTGCTCGGGACGCCGGGAGGAATGGCTACACCTTC

d_call: .
j_call: TRBJ2-5
v_call: TRBV24-1
clone_size: .
cdr3_aa: CATSGGLESETQYF
cdr3_nt: TGTGCCACCAGTGGGGGGCTGGAGTCAGAGACCCAGTACTTC

d_call: TRBD1
j_call: TRBJ1-1
v_call: TRBV2
clone_size: .
cdr3_aa: CASSGQGLNTEAFF
cdr3_nt: TGTGCCAGCAGCGGACAGGGGCTGAACACTGAAGCTTTCTTT

d_call: TRBD1
j_call: TRBJ2-7
v_call: TRBV5-1
clone_size: few
cdr3_aa: CASSFGQGASSEQYF
cdr3_nt: TGCGCCAGCAGCTTCGGACAGGGGGCATCAAGCGAGCAGTACTTC

d_call: TRBD1
j_call: TRBJ1-4
v_call: TRBV2
clone_size: .
cdr3_aa: CASSEDRGPNEKLFF
cdr3_nt: TGTGCCAGCAGTGAGGACAGGGGACCAAATGAAAAACTGTTTTTT

d_call: .
j_call: TRBJ1-1
v_call: TRBV2
clone_size: .
cdr3_aa: CASTLEKGPNTEAFF
cdr3_nt: TGTGCCAGCACCCTAGAGAAGGGGCCGAACACTGAAGCTTTCTTT

d_call: .
j_call: TRBJ2-3
v_call: TRBV20-1
clone_size: .
cdr3_aa: CSARDALRDSTDTQYF
cdr3_nt: TGCAGTGCTAGGGACGCCTTACGGGATAGCACAGATACGCAGTATTTT

d_call: TRBD2
j_call: TRBJ2-1
v_call: TRBV29-1
clone_size: few
cdr3_aa: CSVLSGIQYEQFF
cdr3_nt: TGCAGCGTTTTGAGCGGGATCCAGTATGAGCAGTTCTTC

d_call: TRBD2
j_call: TRBJ2-1
v_call: TRBV5-1
clone_size: .
cdr3_aa: CASSSGLAGVYNEQFF
cdr3_nt: TGCGCCAGCAGCTCGGGCCTAGCGGGAGTCTACAATGAGCAGTTCTTC

d_call: .
j_call: TRBJ1-5
v_call: TRBV30
clone_size: .
cdr3_aa: CAWSVLSQPQHF
cdr3_nt: TGTGCCTGGAGTGTATTGAGTCAGCCCCAGCATTTT

d_call: .
j_call: TRBJ2-5
v_call: TRBV6-4
clone_size: few
cdr3_aa: CASSGAGEETQYF
cdr3_nt: TGTGCCAGCAGTGGGGCAGGGGAAGAGACCCAGTACTTC

d_call: TRBD2
j_call: TRBJ2-3
v_call: TRBV12-3/TRBV12-4
clone_size: once
cdr3_aa: CASSLAGLAGDTQYF
cdr3_nt: TGTGCCAGCAGTTTAGCCGGACTAGCGGGAGATACGCAGTATTTT

d_call: TRBD2
j_call: TRBJ2-5
v_call: TRBV24-1
clone_size: .
cdr3_aa: CATSDRTSGGETQYF
cdr3_nt: TGTGCCACCAGTGACCGGACTAGCGGGGGAGAGACCCAGTACTTC

d_call: .
j_call: TRBJ1-4
v_call: TRBV15
clone_size: .
cdr3_aa: CATSTADRANEKLFF
cdr3_nt: TGTGCCACCAGCACAGCCGACAGAGCTAATGAAAAACTGTTTTTT

d_call: .
j_call: TRBJ2-2
v_call: TRBV7-2
clone_size: .
cdr3_aa: CASRGEVTNTGELFF
cdr3_nt: TGTGCCAGCAGAGGGGAGGTCACGAACACCGGGGAGCTGTTTTTT

d_call: .
j_call: TRBJ1-2
v_call: TRBV10-3
clone_size: .
cdr3_aa: CAISESTEHYGYTF
cdr3_nt: TGTGCCATCAGTGAGTCGACGGAACACTATGGCTACACCTTC